Sequencing of this T cell receptor beta chain was carried out in a study of vaccination and CD4 T cells after COVID-19. Study findings and constraints: Among those convalescent, a median around 89% of reactive clones emerged solely post-vaccination.

In germline, CDR1 is SEHNR, CDR2 FQNEAQ (reference sequence). Trimming at V came to 3 bases and at J to 5 bases, leaving 4 bases not matched to a gene. The CDR3 totals 15 residues. Specified treatment: approximately nine-day PBMC culture with coronavirus spike peptide pools or control peptides (ViraFEST assay). On this clonotype: Its antigen is not identified.

Sequenced with the Oncomine TCR Beta short-read assay was DNA taken from cultured CD4+ T cells. MiXCR, run by TCRdb on the PCR reads, gives a single entry per CDR3 protein. The data contain about 21,000 distinct CDR3 sequences, 55% of them singletons. This TCR was recovered from a human donor who had recovered from COVID-19. Source material: CD4+ T cells from blood, cultured in vitro. The chain joins TRBV7-9 to TRBJ2-5; 12 bases align to TRBD1. The CDR3 region is CASSLGQGADETQYF. DNA of the CDR3: TGTGCCAGCAGCTTGGGACAGGGGGCTGACGAGACCCAGTACTTC.